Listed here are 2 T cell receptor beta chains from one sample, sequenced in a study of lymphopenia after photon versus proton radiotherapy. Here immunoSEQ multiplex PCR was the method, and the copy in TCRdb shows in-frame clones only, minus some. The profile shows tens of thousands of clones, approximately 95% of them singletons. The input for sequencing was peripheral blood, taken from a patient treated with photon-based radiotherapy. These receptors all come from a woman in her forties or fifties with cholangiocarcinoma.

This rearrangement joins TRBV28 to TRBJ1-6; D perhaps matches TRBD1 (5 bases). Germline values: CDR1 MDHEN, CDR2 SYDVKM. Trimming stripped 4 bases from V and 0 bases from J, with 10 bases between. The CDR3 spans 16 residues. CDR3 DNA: TGTGCCAGCAGTTCCGGGGCGAACTCCTATAATTCACCCCTCCACTTT. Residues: CASSSGANSYNSPLHF.

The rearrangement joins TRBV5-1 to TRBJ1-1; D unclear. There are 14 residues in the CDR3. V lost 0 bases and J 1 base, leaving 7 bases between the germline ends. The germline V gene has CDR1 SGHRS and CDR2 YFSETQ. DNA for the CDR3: TGCGCCAGCAGCTTGGGAGAGAGGAACACTGAAGCTTTCTTT. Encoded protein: CASSLGERNTEAFF.